This is a list of T cell receptor beta chains from one sample in a study of Ad26.COV2.S vaccination and SARS-CoV-2 variants. Assay: immunoSEQ multiplex PCR; the TCRdb copy retains only in-frame clones and omits some. In the table there are 300,000 to 350,000 clones, about 86% of which are singletons. The sample consisted of peripheral blood, taken in a trial of Ad26.COV2.S vaccine versus placebo. Receptors were obtained from a person between 18 and 59 years old who received the Ad26.COV2.S COVID-19 vaccine or a placebo. Both conserved end residues are part of each CDR3. Fields, in order: clone size, V gene, J gene, D gene, CDR3 protein, CDR3 DNA. A D gene is named only where the DNA matches it firmly. Size is stated for part of the rows, as once, few or many counts, or as a class when the clone is expanded.

abundance: .; v_gene: TRBV5-1; j_gene: TRBJ2-1; d_gene: .; CDR3aa: CASSLASRNEQFF; CDR3nt: TGCGCCAGCAGCTTGGCCAGCAGGAATGAGCAGTTCTTC
abundance: .; v_gene: TRBV5-6; j_gene: TRBJ2-5; d_gene: TRBD2; CDR3aa: CASSFIAGQETQYF; CDR3nt: TGTGCCAGCAGCTTTATAGCGGGGCAAGAGACCCAGTACTTC
abundance: .; v_gene: TRBV7-8; j_gene: TRBJ2-7; d_gene: .; CDR3aa: CASSLGRDPAYEQYF; CDR3nt: TGTGCCAGCAGCTTGGGCCGGGACCCAGCCTACGAGCAGTACTTC
abundance: .; v_gene: TRBV20-1; j_gene: TRBJ1-3; d_gene: .; CDR3aa: CSGKAGNTIYF; CDR3nt: TGCAGTGGAAAGGCTGGAAACACCATATATTTT
abundance: .; v_gene: TRBV25-1; j_gene: TRBJ1-1; d_gene: TRBD1; CDR3aa: CASSETGGNTEAFF; CDR3nt: TGTGCCAGCAGTGAGACAGGGGGCAACACTGAAGCTTTCTTT
abundance: .; v_gene: TRBV9; j_gene: TRBJ1-1; d_gene: TRBD1; CDR3aa: CASSARTGTGATEAFF; CDR3nt: TGTGCCAGCAGCGCGAGGACCGGGACAGGGGCCACTGAAGCTTTCTTT
abundance: .; v_gene: TRBV7-6; j_gene: TRBJ2-5; d_gene: TRBD2; CDR3aa: CASSLISRGGSETQYF; CDR3nt: TGTGCCAGCAGCTTAATCTCTCGCGGGGGAAGTGAGACCCAGTACTTC
abundance: .; v_gene: TRBV10-1; j_gene: TRBJ2-5; d_gene: TRBD2; CDR3aa: CASSEGSGGQTQYF; CDR3nt: TGCGCCAGCAGTGAGGGGAGCGGGGGGCAGACCCAGTACTTC
abundance: .; v_gene: TRBV30; j_gene: TRBJ2-1; d_gene: .; CDR3aa: CAWSVGFYNEQFF; CDR3nt: TGTGCCTGGAGTGTAGGTTTCTACAATGAGCAGTTCTTC
abundance: .; v_gene: TRBV9; j_gene: TRBJ1-4; d_gene: .; CDR3aa: CASSRSTESYEKLFF; CDR3nt: TGTGCCAGCAGCAGATCGACAGAGAGCTATGAAAAACTGTTTTTT
abundance: .; v_gene: TRBV30; j_gene: TRBJ2-1; d_gene: .; CDR3aa: CARTLGGSYNEQFF; CDR3nt: TGTGCCCGCACTCTCGGGGGCTCCTACAATGAGCAGTTCTTC
abundance: .; v_gene: TRBV19; j_gene: TRBJ2-7; d_gene: .; CDR3aa: CASSRPSGAGGYEQYF; CDR3nt: TGTGCCAGTAGTAGACCCTCGGGGGCAGGTGGGTACGAGCAGTACTTC
abundance: .; v_gene: TRBV5-1; j_gene: TRBJ1-2; d_gene: .; CDR3aa: CASSLTVIGGSNYGYTF; CDR3nt: TGCGCCAGCAGCTTGACTGTTATCGGTGGCTCTAACTATGGCTACACCTTC
abundance: once; v_gene: TRBV14; j_gene: TRBJ2-6; d_gene: .; CDR3aa: CASGYSGANVLTF; CDR3nt: TGTGCAAGCGGGTATTCTGGGGCCAACGTCCTGACTTTC
abundance: .; v_gene: TRBV7-2; j_gene: TRBJ1-3; d_gene: .; CDR3aa: CASSSLAGNTIYF; CDR3nt: TGTGCCAGCAGCTCGCTGGCTGGAAACACCATATATTTT
abundance: .; v_gene: TRBV27; j_gene: TRBJ2-5; d_gene: TRBD2; CDR3aa: CASSTRTSGGYQETQYF; CDR3nt: TGTGCCAGCAGTACAAGGACTAGCGGGGGGTACCAAGAGACCCAGTACTTC
abundance: .; v_gene: TRBV11-2; j_gene: TRBJ2-6; d_gene: .; CDR3aa: CASILGGAGANVLTF; CDR3nt: TGTGCCAGCATCCTGGGGGGGGCCGGGGCCAACGTCCTGACTTTC
abundance: .; v_gene: TRBV6-2/TRBV6-3; j_gene: TRBJ1-5; d_gene: .; CDR3aa: CASSYDRLNQPQHF; CDR3nt: TGTGCCAGCAGTTACGACAGACTCAATCAGCCCCAGCATTTT
abundance: .; v_gene: TRBV9; j_gene: TRBJ1-5; d_gene: .; CDR3aa: CASSLSDGGSNQPQHF; CDR3nt: TGTGCCAGCAGCCTTTCTGATGGTGGGAGCAATCAGCCCCAGCATTTT
abundance: few; v_gene: TRBV30; j_gene: TRBJ1-6; d_gene: .; CDR3aa: CAWSRGGNSPLHF; CDR3nt: TGTGCCTGGAGTAGGGGGGGGAATTCACCCCTCCACTTT